This T cell receptor beta chain was observed in a study of blood T cells in healthy people across ages. Germline CDR1 reads LGHNA; CDR2 reads YNFKEQ. Trimming took 1 base from V and 2 from J; bases not matched to a gene: 8. This CDR3 spans 17 amino acids. The sample providers were healthy Caucasian people from Russia, aged about 6 to 100. Primers used in a second PCR of roughly 6 to 11 cycles were a sample-barcoded 5' primer and a J-beta primer mix. Sequencing of every sample gave 2.5 million or more CDR3-containing paired-end reads. One entry per CDR3 protein, called by TCRdb with MiXCR from the 5' RACE reads. The sample holds hundreds of thousands of distinct CDR3 sequences, more than 40% seen once.

The material sequenced was blood. This chain links TRBV4-2 with TRBJ2-7; TRBD2 agrees at 10 bases. The clonotype was recovered from a woman aged 55-69 years in good health. The CDR3 nucleotides read TGTGCCAGCAGCCAAGTCCTAGCGGGAGCTTTTCCCTACGAGCAGTACTTC. Translation: CASSQVLAGAFPYEQYF.